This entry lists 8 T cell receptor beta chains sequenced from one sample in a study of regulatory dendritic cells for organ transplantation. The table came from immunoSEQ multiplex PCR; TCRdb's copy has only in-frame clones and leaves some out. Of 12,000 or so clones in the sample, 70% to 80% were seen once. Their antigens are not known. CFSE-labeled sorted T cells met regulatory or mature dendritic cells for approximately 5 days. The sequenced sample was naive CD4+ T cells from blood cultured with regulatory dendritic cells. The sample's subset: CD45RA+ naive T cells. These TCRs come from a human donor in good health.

CDR3 residues: CASSLGAGPPGAEAFF. CDR3 DNA sequence: TGTGCCAGCAGCTTAGGGGCAGGTCCTCCGGGGGCTGAAGCTTTCTTT. The rearrangement joins TRBV7-9 to TRBJ1-1; TRBD1 might be the D (5 bases). Germline V gene lookup returns CDR1 SEHNR and CDR2 FQNEAQ (reference sequence). The CDR3 extends over 16 amino acids. The V and J ends lost 1 base and 6 bases respectively, with 18 bases between them.

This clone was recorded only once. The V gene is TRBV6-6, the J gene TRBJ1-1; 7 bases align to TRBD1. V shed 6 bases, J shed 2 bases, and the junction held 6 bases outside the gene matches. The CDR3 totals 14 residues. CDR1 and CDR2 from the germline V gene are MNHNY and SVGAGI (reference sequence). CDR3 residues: CASSKGTDNTEAFF. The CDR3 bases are TGTGCCAGCAGCAAGGGGACAGACAACACTGAAGCTTTCTTT.

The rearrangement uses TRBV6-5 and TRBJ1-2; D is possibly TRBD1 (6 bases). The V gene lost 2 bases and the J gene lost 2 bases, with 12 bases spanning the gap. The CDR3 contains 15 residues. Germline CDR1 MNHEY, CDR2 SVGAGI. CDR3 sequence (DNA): TGTGCCAGCAGTTACGGTGGACAGTACAACTATGGCTACACCTTC. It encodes CASSYGGQYNYGYTF.

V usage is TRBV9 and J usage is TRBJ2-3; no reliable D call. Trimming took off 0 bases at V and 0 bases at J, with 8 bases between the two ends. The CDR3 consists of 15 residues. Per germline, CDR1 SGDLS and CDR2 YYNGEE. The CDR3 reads CASSVGARSTDTQYF. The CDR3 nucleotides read TGTGCCAGCAGCGTAGGCGCTAGAAGCACAGATACGCAGTATTTT. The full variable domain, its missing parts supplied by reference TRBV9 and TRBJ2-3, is DSGVTQTPKHLITATGQRVTLRCSPRSGDLSVYWYQQSLDQGLQFLIQYYNGEERAKGNILERFSAQQFPDLHSELNLSSLELGDSALYFCASSVGARSTDTQYFGPGTRLTVL.

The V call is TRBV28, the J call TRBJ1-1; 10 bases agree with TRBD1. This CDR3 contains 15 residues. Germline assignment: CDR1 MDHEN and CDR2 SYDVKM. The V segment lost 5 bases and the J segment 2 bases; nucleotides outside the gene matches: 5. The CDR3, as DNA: TGTGCCAGCAGTGCCCGACAGGGGGCTAACACTGAAGCTTTCTTT. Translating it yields CASSARQGANTEAFF.

Here the CDR3 reads CASSMWRLAGGETQYF. CDR3 nucleotide sequence: TGTGCCAGCAGCATGTGGAGACTAGCGGGGGGGGAGACCCAGTACTTC. This chain links TRBV28 with TRBJ2-5; 14 bases line up with TRBD2. CDR3 length: 16 residues. The germline V gene has CDR1 MDHEN and CDR2 SYDVKM. J lost 5 bases, V lost 6 bases, and 8 bases had no gene match. The full variable domain, with the rest looked up from reference TRBV28 and TRBJ2-5, is DVKVTQSSRYLVKRTGEKVFLECVQDMDHENMFWYRQDPGLGLRLIYFSYDVKMKEKGDIPEGYSVSREKKERFSLILESASTNQTSMYLCASSMWRLAGGETQYFGPGTRLLVL.

The CDR3 region is CASSQGPRGGSPLHF. Here the CDR3 DNA reads TGTGCCAGCAGCCAAGGACCCAGGGGTGGTTCACCCCTCCACTTT. The chain recombines TRBV14 with TRBJ1-6; tentatively, D is TRBD1 (6 bases). The germline V gene has CDR1 SGHDN and CDR2 FVKESK. Trimming left V 1 base short and J 9 bases short, with 13 bases between. This CDR3 is 15 amino acids long. Full variable domain (outside the CDR3, taken from reference TRBV14 and TRBJ1-6): EAGVTQFPSHSVIEKGQTVTLRCDPISGHDNLYWYRRVMGKEIKFLLHFVKESKQDESGMPNNRFLAERTGGTYSTLKVQPAELEDSGVYFCASSQGPRGGSPLHFGNGTRLTVT.

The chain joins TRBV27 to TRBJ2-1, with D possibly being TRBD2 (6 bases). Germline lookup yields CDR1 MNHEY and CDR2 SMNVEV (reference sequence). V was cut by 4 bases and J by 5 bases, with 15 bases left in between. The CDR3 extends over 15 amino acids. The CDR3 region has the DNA TGTGCCAGCAGTTGGGAGGCCGGAATCCACAATGAGCAGTTCTTC. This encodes CASSWEAGIHNEQFF.